This T cell receptor (beta chain) was sequenced for a study of CD8+ T cells in alopecia areata listed by TCRdb under 2018. Some background on the complete study: Treated patients were enrolled in an open-label pilot trial of oral tofacitinib, 5 to 10 mg twice daily, for moderate-to-severe alopecia areata. Patients stayed on tofacitinib for 6 to 18 months and then had 6 months of follow-up off drug so that delayed response and recurrence could be assessed. For the treated patients, the SALT score, which quantifies what percentage of scalp surface area is affected, served as the measure of disease severity. High-throughput TCRbeta sequencing was used to examine T cell clonal expansion in alopecia areata in both the C3H/HeJ mouse model and human patients. On the human side, TCRbeta sequencing was run on scalp tissue and on sorted CD4+ and CD8+ peripheral blood T cells from healthy controls and from alopecia areata patients with either patchy or totalis/universalis disease. Biopsies were taken from tofacitinib-treated patients at baseline and again at 4 and 24 weeks into treatment, and several of those patients also had a later scalp biopsy. Scalp clonality was compared among normal scalp (n=4), patchy alopecia areata scalp (n=8), and alopecia totalis/universalis scalp (n=8). RNA came from the PAXgene miRNA kit for fixed scalp, the miRNeasy kit for PBMCs, and the RNeasy kit for mouse skin. immunoSEQ multiplex PCR using 35 Vbeta forward primers and 13 Jbeta reverse primers was used to amplify TCRbeta CDR3 regions. Study-wide conclusions, independent of this receptor: Compared with normal scalp, lesional scalp had higher clonality and more expanded CD8+ clones, particularly in alopecia totalis/universalis, a pattern that suggests antigenic drive. During tofacitinib treatment, many expanded lesional clones remained in scalp and blood, and this persistence may partly explain relapse after treatment is stopped. Unlike mouse skin, where gammadelta T cells dominate, normal human skin contains resident alphabeta T cells that get sequenced too, which complicates analysis of the scalp TCR repertoire. With tofacitinib, both scalp clonality and the number of expanded CD8+ clones among the top 100 scalp clones went down significantly. Because the treated cohort was small and had just a single nonresponder, larger studies are needed to establish links between baseline CD8+ expansion and response. Shared TCR sequences between patients were less evident than in mice, which may be partly attributable to HLA diversity in the patient population.

CDR3 length: 13 amino acids, cysteine to phenylalanine. Of the read, only the CDR3 DNA is kept; its 39 bases are in frame from base 1. CDR1 and CDR2 were assigned from the germline V gene as SGHRS and YFSETQ. V is reduced by 0 bases and J by 4 bases, leaving a spacing of 8 bases between them. Details on this clone: Its antigen specificity is not known. The input lacks base qualities; no much larger clone sits a single base away.

The sample's treatment or condition label, decoded: oral pan-JAK inhibitor, 5-10 mg twice daily. Lesional scalp punch biopsies and peripheral blood were obtained from alopecia areata patients. After PBMCs were isolated by density centrifugation and stained for CD3, CD4 and CD8, a FACSAria was used to sort CD4+ and CD8+ T cells. The receptor library was made with the immunoSEQ multiplex PCR assay. RNA was extracted from all samples and reverse transcribed into cDNA, which served as template for TCR sequencing. First-strand cDNA was synthesized using SuperScript III with a 2:1 mix of oligo-dT and random hexamers. A synthetic immune receptor repertoire was used to gauge amplification bias, and whatever bias remained was removed computationally. The paper's data handling went like this. After raw reads were preprocessed to remove errors, the CDR3 was defined following IMGT conventions as running from the conserved cysteine to phenylalanine. To get clonality, Shannon entropy was normalized by log2 of the number of productive unique TCRs and the result was subtracted from 1. CD4 or CD8 identity of scalp clones was inferred by cross-referencing scalp TCRbeta sequences with sorted blood CD4 and CD8 repertoires. Drawn from immuneACCESS, this table holds only the in-frame rearrangements with V and J called that TCRdb kept. Clones are partly lost; checked studies trace under half to an unresolved V gene and leave the rest unexplained. Clone size and the V and J calls come from that table; the DNA yielded D and trimming. The sample table shows fewer than 250,000 clones, and approximately 47% are seen once. Approximately 2.4% of the sample comes from the top ten.

The sequencing used CD4+ T cells sorted from blood, collected at roughly week 36, from a patient treated with tofacitinib. The clonotype comes from a human donor with alopecia areata. The rearranged segments are TRBV5-1 and TRBJ2-7, with the D gene too uncertain to name. The DNA sequence is as follows: TGCGCCAGCAGCTTGGGTCTTACTTACGAGCAGTACTTC. Translated, it reads CASSLGLTYEQYF.